Listed here are 14 T cell receptor beta chains from one sample, sequenced in a study of shared clonotypes between healthy human individuals. TCRdb's table, derived via immunoSEQ multiplex PCR, lists solely in-frame clones and lacks some. The sample lists about 710,000 clones; 73% were seen once. The sample comprised memory CD4+ T cells sorted from blood. Subset: CD45RA-negative fraction. All receptors derive from a woman between 25 and 40 years old in good health.

The chain is built from TRBV6-1 and TRBJ1-5; D is unresolved. CDR3 length: 15 residues. In germline, CDR1 is MNHNS, CDR2 SASEGT. V shed 3 bases and J shed 6 bases, with 15 bases lying between them. The CDR3 loop reads CASSDLLLVGQPQHF. The CDR3 region has the DNA TGTGCCAGCAGTGATTTACTTTTAGTAGGTCAGCCCCAGCATTTT.

As concerns this clone: One junction end disagrees with the germline gene, perhaps due to a read error. V is TRBV27 and J is TRBJ2-3; tentatively, D is TRBD2 (6 bases). The germline V gene has CDR1 MNHEY and CDR2 SMNVEV (reference sequence). The CDR3 loop spans 16 amino acids. CDR3 in amino acids: CASNLFAASGTDTQYF. CDR3 bases: TGTGCCAGCAATTTATTCGCGGCTAGCGGCACAGATACGCAGTATTTT.

This clone appeared a single time. The gene calls are TRBV7-3 and TRBJ2-1; D perhaps matches TRBD2 (5 bases). V dropped 5 bases and J dropped 5 bases, with 10 bases sitting between them. CDR3 length: 13 amino acids. Germline V gene lookup returns CDR1 SGHTA and CDR2 FQGTGA. CDR3 loop: CASSVGINNEQFF. The DNA of the CDR3 is TGTGCCAGCAGCGTCGGGATTAACAATGAGCAGTTCTTC.

The chain carries TRBV6-5 and TRBJ2-1, with D possibly being TRBD1 or TRBD2 (6 bases each). Germline V gene lookup returns CDR1 MNHEY and CDR2 SVGAGI. V lost 6 bases and J 7 bases, leaving 13 bases between the germline ends. This CDR3 has 13 residues. The CDR3 region is CASSLGGQNEQFF. CDR3 DNA sequence: TGTGCCAGCAGCCTGGGAGGACAGAATGAGCAGTTCTTC.

With respect to this clone: This sample also contains other DNA sequences that code for the same CDR3. V usage is TRBV18 and J usage is TRBJ2-5; D gene uncertain. CDR1 and CDR2 (germline): KGHSH, LQKENI. The CDR3 is 12 residues long. V lost 3 bases and J 5 bases, leaving 7 bases between the germline ends. The CDR3 loop reads CASSPLGETQYF. The CDR3 bases are TGTGCCAGCTCACCCCTCGGCGAGACCCAGTACTTC.

Note on this clone: This specimen includes other DNA sequences encoding the same CDR3. V and J are TRBV29-1 and TRBJ2-5; TRBD2 agrees at 8 bases. The germline gives CDR1 SQVTM, CDR2 ANQGSEA. The CDR3 loop spans 12 amino acids. J gave up 4 bases and V 4 bases, and 2 bases lay outside the gene matches. The CDR3 protein is CSVAAGGETQYF. The CDR3 nucleotides read TGCAGCGTTGCCGCGGGAGGAGAGACCCAGTACTTC.

This rearrangement joins TRBV7-2 to TRBJ2-1; 9 bases are shared with TRBD2. Germline CDR1 is SGHTA and CDR2 is FQGNSA. The CDR3 covers 16 residues. V lost 5 bases, J lost 0 bases, and 5 bases stayed unmatched. CDR3: CASSHLAGSSYNEQFF. CDR3 coding DNA: TGTGCCAGCAGCCACCTAGCGGGAAGCTCCTACAATGAGCAGTTCTTC.

This clone was picked up a small number of times. The chain has TRBV7-2 and TRBJ2-1; no definite D call. The V and J ends lost 1 base and 13 bases respectively, with 8 bases between them. The CDR3 is 11 residues long. Germline V gene sequence: CDR1 SGHTA, CDR2 FQGNSA. The CDR3 DNA follows: TGTGCCAGCAGCTTAGGCCGGTACCAGTTCTTC. As protein: CASSLGRYQFF.

This clone has at least ten counts. V usage is TRBV28 and J usage is TRBJ1-2; 11 bases are shared with TRBD1. The V gene end was trimmed by 5 bases and the J gene end by 8 bases; junction bases not matched to a gene: 4. The CDR3 totals 13 residues. Germline lookup yields CDR1 MDHEN and CDR2 SYDVKM. The chain's CDR3 is CASSLGQGAGYTF. In nucleotides, the CDR3 is TGTGCCAGCAGTCTCGGACAGGGGGCGGGCTACACCTTC.

The chain employs TRBV27 and TRBJ1-3, with D perhaps matching TRBD1 (6 bases). The CDR3 covers 15 residues. With 3 bases removed from V and 3 bases from J, the gap between germline ends came to 12 bases. The germline V gene has CDR1 MNHEY and CDR2 SMNVEV (reference sequence). CDR3 sequence: CASSFTSGVGNTIYF. The CDR3 bases are TGTGCCAGCAGTTTCACGTCAGGGGTTGGAAACACCATATATTTT.

CDR3 sequence: CASSVSGRGNEQFF. DNA of the CDR3: TGCGCCAGCAGCGTGAGCGGGAGAGGGAATGAGCAGTTCTTC. The chain carries TRBV5-1 and TRBJ2-1; 8 bases match TRBD2. This CDR3 has 14 amino acids. Germline CDR1 SGHRS, CDR2 YFSETQ. J was trimmed by 7 bases and V by 4 bases; bases with no gene match: 7.

A word on this clone: The sample holds other DNA sequences that translate to the same CDR3. This rearrangement joins TRBV5-1 to TRBJ1-3; D perhaps matches TRBD1 (5 bases). V was shortened by 2 bases and J by 0 bases, with 6 bases between the two germline ends. CDR3 length equals 14 residues. From germline, CDR1 is SGHRS and CDR2 YFSETQ. The CDR3 protein is CASSFGTSGNTIYF. As DNA, the CDR3 is TGCGCCAGCAGCTTTGGGACCTCTGGAAACACCATATATTTT.

The chain joins TRBV7-2 to TRBJ1-5; 7 bases agree with TRBD1. The CDR3 runs to 14 residues. Germline CDR1 reads SGHTA; CDR2 reads FQGNSA. V was pared by 5 bases and J by 2 bases, with 3 bases of the junction left unmatched. CDR3 bases: TGTGCCAGCAGCCCCGGGACAGGCAATCAGCCCCAGCATTTT. This gives the protein CASSPGTGNQPQHF. Together with reference TRBV7-2 and TRBJ1-5, the CDR3 gives the full variable domain: GAGVSQSPSNKVTEKGKDVELRCDPISGHTALYWYRQSLGQGLEFLIYFQGNSAPDKSGLPSDRFSAERTGGSVSTLTIQRTQQEDSAVYLCASSPGTGNQPQHFGDGTRLSIL.

V and J are TRBV5-5 and TRBJ1-5; D possibly corresponds to TRBD1 (6 bases). The germline V gene encodes CDR1 SGHKS and CDR2 YYEKEE (reference sequence). Trimming took off 4 bases at V and 2 bases at J, with 16 bases between the two ends. The CDR3 contains 16 residues. CDR3 in DNA: TGTGCCAGCAGCCCCACACTAACAGGGCGCAATCAGCCCCAGCATTTT. The encoded protein is CASSPTLTGRNQPQHF.